This T cell receptor beta chain was sequenced for a study of CXCR3-negative and CXCR3-positive naive CD8 T cells. Study-wide findings and caveats: Greater hydrophobicity was found in TRB CDR3s of CXCR3-positive naive cells than of CXCR3-negative naive cells.

Regarding this clonotype: Antigen: not known.

There are 17 residues in the CDR3. CDR1 is MGHDK, CDR2 SYGVNS, per germline. The TRB libraries of cDNA were built by UMI-labeled 5' RACE. TCRdb reprocessed the 5' RACE reads and keeps a single row for each CDR3 protein, giving no DNA. This sample's table has approximately 100,000 distinct CDR3 sequences. This chain joins TRBV25-1 and TRBJ1-1; absent DNA, TCRdb's TRBD1 call cannot be checked. Input material: naive CXCR3+ CD8+ T cells from blood. Subset described: CD45RO-CCR7+CD27+CD95- naive CD8+ T cells expressing CXCR3 (TNR3+). The TCR sequence derives from a human donor in good health. Some clones in this sample may be carry-over from other donors' samples. The CDR3 sequence: CASSEWNFGTPNTEAFF.